These T cell receptor beta chains were read from a single sample in a study of breast tumors, draining lymph nodes, adjacent tissues. TCRdb re-called the multiplex PCR reads through MiXCR, storing one row per CDR3 protein. Of 200,000 to 300,000 distinct CDR3 sequences listed, over 25% are singletons. Sequencing was done on a sample of axillary lymph node tissue. The receptor source for this set is a female donor with breast cancer. Some clones in this sample may be carry-over from other donors' samples. Each CDR3 is given with its conserved first and last residue. The D gene is left open where the match is weak. Size is omitted from some rows. Given values are once, few, many or a class for expanded clones.

NA	TRBD1	TRBV7-2	TRBJ2-5	TGTGCCAGCAATACAGGGGGCGGTAGGACCCAGTACTTC	CASNTGGGRTQYF
many	TRBD2	TRBV12-3/TRBV12-4	TRBJ2-1	TGTGCCAGCAGCTCCCGCGCGACTAGCGGGAATGAGCAGTTCTTC	CASSSRATSGNEQFF
many	TRBD1	TRBV12-3/TRBV12-4	TRBJ1-2	TGTGCCAGCAGTTTTGGGACAGATAACTATGGCTACACCTTC	CASSFGTDNYGYTF
few	TRBD2	TRBV5-1	TRBJ2-5	TGCGCCAGCAGCTTAATTAGCGGGAGACAAGAGACCCAGTACTTC	CASSLISGRQETQYF
NA	TRBD1	TRBV7-2	TRBJ1-5	TGTGCCAGCAGTTCTACGATTGGACAGGTTAGCAATCAGCCCCAGCATTTT	CASSSTIGQVSNQPQHF
NA	TRBD2	TRBV20-1	TRBJ2-7	TGCAGTGCTCAAACCGGGACTAGCGGCGAGCAGTACTTC	CSAQTGTSGEQYF
NA	NA	TRBV10-1	TRBJ1-4	TGCGCCAGCAGCCAGACAGGTCCTAATGAAAAACTGTTTTTT	CASSQTGPNEKLFF
many	NA	TRBV15	TRBJ2-7	TGTGCCACCAGCAGAGATTTGGAGTACGAGCAGTACTTC	CATSRDLEYEQYF
many	TRBD1	TRBV10-3	TRBJ2-3	TGTGCCATCAGTGAGCCGAGGGGCGGGACAGGGGGGTCAGATACGCAGTATTTT	CAISEPRGGTGGSDTQYF
many	NA	TRBV9	TRBJ1-2	TGTGCCAGCAGCGTAGCCCAGGGCAGCTATGGCTACACCTTC	CASSVAQGSYGYTF
many	TRBD2	TRBV29-1	TRBJ2-1	TGCAGCGTTCCCCTAGCGGGAGAAGGTGGGCGCTACAATGAGCAGTTCTTC	CSVPLAGEGGRYNEQFF
many	NA	TRBV5-8	TRBJ1-2	TGTGCCAGCAGCTCGGGGGCGTCCAGTGGCTACACCTTC	CASSSGASSGYTF
many	TRBD2	TRBV12-3/TRBV12-4	TRBJ2-1	TGTGCCAGCAGGTTTGGACTAGCGGGATACAATGAGCAGTTCTTC	CASRFGLAGYNEQFF
many	NA	TRBV19	TRBJ1-5	TGTGCCAGTAGTTTACAGCGAAATAGCAATCAGCCCCAGCATTTT	CASSLQRNSNQPQHF
many	NA	TRBV5-8	TRBJ2-7	TGTGCCCAATGGCCCGGGACCTACGAGCAGTACTTC	CAQWPGTYEQYF
many	NA	TRBV6-1	TRBJ1-3	TGTGCCAGCAGTGAAGTTGTGTCAGGGATCTCTGGAAACACCATATATTTT	CASSEVVSGISGNTIYF
NA	NA	TRBV24-1	TRBJ2-6	TGTGCCACCAGTGACTCCCGCTCTGGGGCCAACGTCCTGACTTTC	CATSDSRSGANVLTF
many	NA	TRBV24-1	TRBJ1-2	TGTGCCACCAGTGATACGAGCAACTATGGCTACACCTTC	CATSDTSNYGYTF
NA	NA	TRBV20-1	TRBJ2-7	TGCAGTGCCCCAGTGTTACGGACAACGGACGAGCAGTACTTC	CSAPVLRTTDEQYF
NA	NA	TRBV30	TRBJ2-5	TGTGCCTTGAGTGTAGGAGGAAGAGAGACCCAGTACTTC	CALSVGGRETQYF
many	TRBD1	TRBV11-1	TRBJ1-5	TGTGCCAGCAGCTTCGGCAGGGGGTCGGCCCAGCATTTT	CASSFGRGSAQHF
many	NA	TRBV5-8	TRBJ2-7	TGTGCCAGCAGCTTGGACGCCTACGAGCAGTACTTC	CASSLDAYEQYF
many	TRBD1	TRBV20-1	TRBJ2-1	TGCAGTGCAAAGACTCCAGGGGGCGAGATCAATGAGCAGTTCTTC	CSAKTPGGEINEQFF
NA	TRBD1	TRBV7-8	TRBJ2-3	TGTGCCAGCAGCACTAGGACAGGGGCTAGCACAGATACGCAGTATTTT	CASSTRTGASTDTQYF
NA	NA	TRBV27	TRBJ1-5	TGTGCCAGCAGTTTATCGAGGAGACTGAATCAGCCCCAGCATTTT	CASSLSRRLNQPQHF
many	NA	TRBV20-1	TRBJ2-5	TGCAGTGCTAGGACCGGGGAGACCCAGTACTTC	CSARTGETQYF
many	TRBD1	TRBV5-6	TRBJ1-2	TGTGCCAGCAGCCGAAACCGGGACAGAAGCTATGGCTACACCTTC	CASSRNRDRSYGYTF
many	NA	TRBV10-3	TRBJ2-5	TGTGCCACCGGCTACCAAGAGACCCAGTACTTC	CATGYQETQYF
many	NA	TRBV7-8	TRBJ2-7	TGTGCCAGCAGCTCACCTTCCGGGCCCGCCTACGAGCAGTACTTC	CASSSPSGPAYEQYF